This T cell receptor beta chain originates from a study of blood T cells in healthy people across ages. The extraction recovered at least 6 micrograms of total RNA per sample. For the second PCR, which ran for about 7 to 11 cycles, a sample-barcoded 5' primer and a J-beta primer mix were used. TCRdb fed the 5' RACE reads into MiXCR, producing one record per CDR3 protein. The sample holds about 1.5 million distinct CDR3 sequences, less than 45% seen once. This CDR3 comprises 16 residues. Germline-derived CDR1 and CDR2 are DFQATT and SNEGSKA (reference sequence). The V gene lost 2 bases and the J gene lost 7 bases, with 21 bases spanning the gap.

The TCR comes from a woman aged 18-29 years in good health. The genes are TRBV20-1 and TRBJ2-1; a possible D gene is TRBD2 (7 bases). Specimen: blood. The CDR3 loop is CSARIRGGGPSNEQFF. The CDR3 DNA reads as TGCAGTGCTAGAATAAGGGGGGGGGGGCCCTCTAATGAGCAGTTCTTC.